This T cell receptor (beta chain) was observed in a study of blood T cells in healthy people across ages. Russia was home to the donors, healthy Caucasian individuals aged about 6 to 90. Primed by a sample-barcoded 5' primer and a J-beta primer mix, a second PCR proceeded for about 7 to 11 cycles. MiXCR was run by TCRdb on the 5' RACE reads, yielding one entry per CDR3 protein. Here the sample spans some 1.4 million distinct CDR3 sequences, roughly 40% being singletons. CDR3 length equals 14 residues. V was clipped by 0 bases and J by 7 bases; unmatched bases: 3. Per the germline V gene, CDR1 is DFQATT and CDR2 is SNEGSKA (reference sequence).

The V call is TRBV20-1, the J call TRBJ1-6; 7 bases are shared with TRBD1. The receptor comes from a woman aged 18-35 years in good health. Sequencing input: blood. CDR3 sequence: CSARDDRENSPLHF. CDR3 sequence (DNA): TGCAGTGCTAGAGATGACAGGGAAAATTCACCCCTCCACTTT.